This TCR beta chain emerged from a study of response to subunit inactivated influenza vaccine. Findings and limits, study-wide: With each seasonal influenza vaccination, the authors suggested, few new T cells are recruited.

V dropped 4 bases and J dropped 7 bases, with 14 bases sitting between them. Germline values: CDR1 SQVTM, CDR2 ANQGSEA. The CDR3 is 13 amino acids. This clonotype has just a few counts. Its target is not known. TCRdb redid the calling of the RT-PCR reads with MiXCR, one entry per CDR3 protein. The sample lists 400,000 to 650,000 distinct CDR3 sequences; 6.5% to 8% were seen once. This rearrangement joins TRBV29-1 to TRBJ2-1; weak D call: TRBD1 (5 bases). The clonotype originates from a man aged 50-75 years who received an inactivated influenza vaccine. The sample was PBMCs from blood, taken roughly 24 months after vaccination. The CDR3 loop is CSVVRQSGNEQFF. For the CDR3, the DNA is TGCAGCGTTGTTCGCCAGTCAGGGAATGAGCAGTTCTTC.